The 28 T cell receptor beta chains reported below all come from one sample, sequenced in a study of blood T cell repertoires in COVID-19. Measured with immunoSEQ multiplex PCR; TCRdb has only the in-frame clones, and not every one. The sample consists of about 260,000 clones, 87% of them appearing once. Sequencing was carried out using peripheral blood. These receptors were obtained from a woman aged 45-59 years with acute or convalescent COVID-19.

In nucleotides, the CDR3 is TGTGCCAGCTCACCATACGGGTCTGGTGGAAACACCATATATTTT. It codes for CASSPYGSGGNTIYF. This sequence joins TRBV18 and TRBJ1-3, with D uncertain. Germline CDR1 KGHSH, CDR2 LQKENI. The germline V and J ends were trimmed by 2 bases and 3 bases, with 11 bases remaining between them. The length of the CDR3 is 15 residues.

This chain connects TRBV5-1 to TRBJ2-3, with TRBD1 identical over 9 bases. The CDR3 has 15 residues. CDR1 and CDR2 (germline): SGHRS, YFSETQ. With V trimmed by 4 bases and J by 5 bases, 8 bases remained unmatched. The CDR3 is CASSPGTGLKDTQYF. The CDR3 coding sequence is TGCGCCAGCAGCCCCGGGACAGGGTTGAAAGATACGCAGTATTTT.

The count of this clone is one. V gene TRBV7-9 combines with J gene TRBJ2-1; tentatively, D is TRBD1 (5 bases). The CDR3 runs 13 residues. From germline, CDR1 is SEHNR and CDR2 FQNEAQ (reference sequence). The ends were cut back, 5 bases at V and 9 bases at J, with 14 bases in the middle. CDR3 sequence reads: CASSKETVPEQFF. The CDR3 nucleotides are TGTGCCAGCAGCAAAGAGACAGTTCCTGAGCAGTTCTTC.

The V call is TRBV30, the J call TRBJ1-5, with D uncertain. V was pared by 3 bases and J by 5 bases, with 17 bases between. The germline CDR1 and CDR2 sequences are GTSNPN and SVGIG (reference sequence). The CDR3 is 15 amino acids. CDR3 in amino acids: CAWSPSSRGYQPQHF. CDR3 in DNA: TGTGCCTGGAGCCCCTCGAGCAGAGGGTATCAGCCCCAGCATTTT.

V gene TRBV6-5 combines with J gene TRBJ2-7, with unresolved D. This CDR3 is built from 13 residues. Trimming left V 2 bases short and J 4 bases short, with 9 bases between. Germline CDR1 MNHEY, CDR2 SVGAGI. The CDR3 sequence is CASSYPPSYEQYF. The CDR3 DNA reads TGTGCCAGCAGTTACCCCCCGTCGTACGAGCAGTACTTC.

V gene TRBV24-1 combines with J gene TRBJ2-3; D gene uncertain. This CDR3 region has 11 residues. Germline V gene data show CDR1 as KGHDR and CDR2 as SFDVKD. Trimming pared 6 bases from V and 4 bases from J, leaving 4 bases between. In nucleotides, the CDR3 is TGTGCCACCAGTATAGCAGATACGCAGTATTTT. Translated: CATSIADTQYF.

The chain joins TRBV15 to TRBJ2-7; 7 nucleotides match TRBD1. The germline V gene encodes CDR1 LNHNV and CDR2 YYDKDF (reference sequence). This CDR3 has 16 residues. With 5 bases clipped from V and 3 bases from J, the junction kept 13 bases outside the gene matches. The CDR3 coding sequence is TGTGCCACCAGCGTCAGACAGGGTGGAAATCTCTACGAGCAGTACTTC. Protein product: CATSVRQGGNLYEQYF.

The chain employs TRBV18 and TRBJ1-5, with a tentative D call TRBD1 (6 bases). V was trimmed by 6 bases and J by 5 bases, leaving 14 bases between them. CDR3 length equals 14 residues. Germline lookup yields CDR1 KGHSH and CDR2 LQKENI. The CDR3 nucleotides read TGTGCCAGCTCTTTGGACAGTCGCTATCAGCCCCAGCATTTT. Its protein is CASSLDSRYQPQHF.

CDR3: CASSRGRASYNEQFF. The CDR3, as DNA: TGTGCCAGTAGTAGAGGTAGAGCCTCGTACAATGAGCAGTTCTTC. V and J are TRBV19 and TRBJ2-1; unclear D gene. The V gene's germline CDR1 is LNHDA and CDR2 SQIVND (reference sequence). V lost 4 bases to trimming and J lost 4 bases, with 14 bases between them. The CDR3 covers 15 residues. Based on the CDR3 plus reference TRBV19 and TRBJ2-1, the full variable domain is DGGITQSPKYLFRKEGQNVTLSCEQNLNHDAMYWYRQDPGQGLRLIYYSQIVNDFQKGDIAEGYSVSREKKESFPLTVTSAQKNPTAFYLCASSRGRASYNEQFFGPGTRLTVL.

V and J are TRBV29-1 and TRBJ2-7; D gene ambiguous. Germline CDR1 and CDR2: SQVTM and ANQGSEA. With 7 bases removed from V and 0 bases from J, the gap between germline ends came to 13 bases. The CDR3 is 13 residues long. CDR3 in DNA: TGCAGCGCCGAACGACAAAGCTCCTACGAGCAGTACTTC. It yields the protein CSAERQSSYEQYF.

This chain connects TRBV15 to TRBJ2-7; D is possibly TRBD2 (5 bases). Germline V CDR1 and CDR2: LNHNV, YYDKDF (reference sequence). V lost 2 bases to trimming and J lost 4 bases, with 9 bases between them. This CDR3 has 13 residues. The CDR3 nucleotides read TGTGCCACCAGCAGACAAGCGGCTTACGAGCAGTACTTC. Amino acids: CATSRQAAYEQYF.

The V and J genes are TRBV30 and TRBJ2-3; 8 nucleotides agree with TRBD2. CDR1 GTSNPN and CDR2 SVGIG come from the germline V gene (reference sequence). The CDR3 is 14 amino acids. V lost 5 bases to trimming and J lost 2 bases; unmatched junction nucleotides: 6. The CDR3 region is CAWGRGRNTDTQYF. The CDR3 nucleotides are TGTGCCTGGGGGCGCGGGAGGAACACAGATACGCAGTATTTT.

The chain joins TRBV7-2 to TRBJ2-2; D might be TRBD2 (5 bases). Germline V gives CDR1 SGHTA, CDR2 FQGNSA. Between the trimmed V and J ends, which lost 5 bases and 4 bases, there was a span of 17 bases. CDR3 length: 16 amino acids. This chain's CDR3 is CASSKRLFGSTGELFF. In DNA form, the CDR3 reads TGTGCCAGCAGCAAACGACTATTCGGTAGCACCGGGGAGCTGTTTTTT.

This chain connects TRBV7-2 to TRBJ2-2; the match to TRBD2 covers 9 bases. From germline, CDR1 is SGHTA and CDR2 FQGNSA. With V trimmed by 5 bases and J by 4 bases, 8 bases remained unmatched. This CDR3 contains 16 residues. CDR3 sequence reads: CASSIYSGRGTGELFF. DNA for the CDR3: TGTGCCAGCAGCATTTATAGCGGGAGAGGCACCGGGGAGCTGTTTTTT.

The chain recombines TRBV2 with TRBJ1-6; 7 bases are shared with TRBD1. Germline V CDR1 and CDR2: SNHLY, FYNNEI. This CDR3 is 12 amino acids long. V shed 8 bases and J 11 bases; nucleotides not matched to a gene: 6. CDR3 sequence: CASRQGSTPLHF. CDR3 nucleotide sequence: TGTGCCAGCCGACAGGGTTCGACACCCCTCCACTTT.

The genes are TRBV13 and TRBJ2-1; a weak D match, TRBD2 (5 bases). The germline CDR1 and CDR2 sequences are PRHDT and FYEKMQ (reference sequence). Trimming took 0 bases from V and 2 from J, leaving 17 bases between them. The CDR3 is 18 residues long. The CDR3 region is CASSLGPPQRSTYNEQFF. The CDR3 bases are TGTGCCAGCAGCTTAGGGCCCCCCCAGCGGAGCACCTACAATGAGCAGTTCTTC. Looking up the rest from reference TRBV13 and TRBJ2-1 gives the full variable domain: AAGVIQSPRHLIKEKRETATLKCYPIPRHDTVYWYQQGPGQDPQFLISFYEKMQSDKGSIPDRFSAQQFSDYHSELNMSSLELGDSALYFCASSLGPPQRSTYNEQFFGPGTRLTVL.

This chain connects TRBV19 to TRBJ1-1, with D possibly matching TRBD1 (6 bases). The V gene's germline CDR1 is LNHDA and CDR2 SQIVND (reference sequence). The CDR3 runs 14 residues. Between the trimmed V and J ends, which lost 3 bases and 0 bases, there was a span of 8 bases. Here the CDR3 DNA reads TGTGCCAGTAGTATGGGGGCCATGAACACTGAAGCTTTCTTT. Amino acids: CASSMGAMNTEAFF.

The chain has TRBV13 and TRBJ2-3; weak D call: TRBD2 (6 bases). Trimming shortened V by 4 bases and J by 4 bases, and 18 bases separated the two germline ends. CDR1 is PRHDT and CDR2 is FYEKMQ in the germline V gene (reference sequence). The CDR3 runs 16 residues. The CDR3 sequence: CASSSRWGEQADTQYF. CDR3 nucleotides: TGTGCCAGCAGCTCGAGGTGGGGGGAACAGGCAGATACGCAGTATTTT.

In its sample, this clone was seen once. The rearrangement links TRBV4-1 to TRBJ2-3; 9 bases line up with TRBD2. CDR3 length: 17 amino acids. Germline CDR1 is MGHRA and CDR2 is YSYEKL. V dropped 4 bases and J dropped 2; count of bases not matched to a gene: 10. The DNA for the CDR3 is TGCGCCAGCAGCCCAGACAGATTAGCGGGAGCCACAGATACGCAGTATTTT. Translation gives CASSPDRLAGATDTQYF.

The CDR3 region is CASSEERWDSPSEQYF. CDR3 DNA: TGTGCCAGCAGTGAAGAAAGATGGGACAGCCCAAGCGAGCAGTACTTC. V is TRBV2 and J is TRBJ2-7; 7 nucleotides agree with TRBD1. The V gene's germline CDR1 is SNHLY and CDR2 FYNNEI. The CDR3 is 16 residues long. The V and J ends lost 1 base and 6 bases, in that order; junction bases with no gene match: 12.

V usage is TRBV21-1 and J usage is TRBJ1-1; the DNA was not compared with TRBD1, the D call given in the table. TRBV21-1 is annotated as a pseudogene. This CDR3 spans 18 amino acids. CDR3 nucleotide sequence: TGTGCCAGCAGCAAACTAAGGACAGGGGGCCATAGGGACACTGAAGCTTTCTTT. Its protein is CASSKLRTGGHRDTEAFF.

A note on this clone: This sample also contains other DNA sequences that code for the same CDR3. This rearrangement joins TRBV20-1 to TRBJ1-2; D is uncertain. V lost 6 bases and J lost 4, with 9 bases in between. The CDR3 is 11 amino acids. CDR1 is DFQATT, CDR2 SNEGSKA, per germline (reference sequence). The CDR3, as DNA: TGCAGTGCAAAGGAGGGCTATGGCTACACCTTC. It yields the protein CSAKEGYGYTF.

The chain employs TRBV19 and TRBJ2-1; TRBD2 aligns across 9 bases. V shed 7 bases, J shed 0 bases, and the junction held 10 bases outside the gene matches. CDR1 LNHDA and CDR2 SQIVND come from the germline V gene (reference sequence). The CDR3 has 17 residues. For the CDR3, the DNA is TGTGCCAGTACCTCGACTAGCGGTTATAGCTCCTACAATGAGCAGTTCTTC. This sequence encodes CASTSTSGYSSYNEQFF.

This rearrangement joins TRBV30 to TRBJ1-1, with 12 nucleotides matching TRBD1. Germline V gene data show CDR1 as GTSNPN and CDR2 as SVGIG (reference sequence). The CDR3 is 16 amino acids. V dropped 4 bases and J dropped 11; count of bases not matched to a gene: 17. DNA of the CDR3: TGTGCCTGGATCCACCACCCGGGACAGGGGGCTTTGGGGGCTTTCTTT. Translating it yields CAWIHHPGQGALGAFF.

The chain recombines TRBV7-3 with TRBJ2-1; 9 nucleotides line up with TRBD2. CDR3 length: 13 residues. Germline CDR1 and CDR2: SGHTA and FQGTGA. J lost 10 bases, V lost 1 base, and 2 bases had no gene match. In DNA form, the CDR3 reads TGTGCCAGCAGCTTAAGTCTAGCGGGAGAGCAGTTCTTC. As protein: CASSLSLAGEQFF. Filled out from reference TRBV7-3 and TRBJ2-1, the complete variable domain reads GAGVSQTPSNKVTEKGKYVELRCDPISGHTALYWYRQSLGQGPEFLIYFQGTGAADDSGLPNDRFFAVRPEGSVSTLKIQRTERGDSAVYLCASSLSLAGEQFFGPGTRLTVL.

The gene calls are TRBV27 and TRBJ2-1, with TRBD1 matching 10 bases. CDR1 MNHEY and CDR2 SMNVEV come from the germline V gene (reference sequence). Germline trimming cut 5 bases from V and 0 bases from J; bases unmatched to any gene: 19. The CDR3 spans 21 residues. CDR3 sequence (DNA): TGTGCCAGCAGTCTCCAGGGACAGGGGACCTCTTATTCTATCTCCTACAATGAGCAGTTCTTC. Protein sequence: CASSLQGQGTSYSISYNEQFF.

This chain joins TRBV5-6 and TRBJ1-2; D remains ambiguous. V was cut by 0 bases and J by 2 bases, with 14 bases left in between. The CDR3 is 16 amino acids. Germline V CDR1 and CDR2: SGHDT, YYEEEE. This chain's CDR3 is CASSLAVPVWNYGYTF. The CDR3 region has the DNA TGTGCCAGCAGCTTGGCCGTCCCAGTATGGAACTATGGCTACACCTTC.

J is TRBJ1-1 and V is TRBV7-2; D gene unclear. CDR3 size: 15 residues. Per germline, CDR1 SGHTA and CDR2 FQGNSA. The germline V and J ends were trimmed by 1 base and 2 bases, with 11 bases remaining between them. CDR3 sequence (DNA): TGTGCCAGCAGCTTAGAGAGTATGTTTAACACTGAAGCTTTCTTT. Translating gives CASSLESMFNTEAFF.